These 8 T cell receptor beta chains were all obtained from the same sample, sequenced in a study of response to subunit inactivated influenza vaccine. TCRdb reprocessed the RT-PCR reads via MiXCR and lists one record per CDR3 protein. The top ten hold under 15% of the sample, which has around 490,000 distinct CDR3 sequences, 6.5% to 8% seen once. The material was PBMCs from blood, obtained around 2 years after vaccination. Source of these receptors: a man aged 50-75 years who received an inactivated influenza vaccine.

This clonotype has more than one count but fewer than ten. Sequence at one end of the junction differs from germline and may be a read error. V and J are TRBV7-2 and TRBJ2-5; possibly TRBD2 for D (5 bases). From germline, CDR1 is SGHTA and CDR2 FQGNSA. This CDR3 has 11 residues. CDR3 in amino acids: CASSLGRTLSF. For the CDR3, the DNA is TGTGCCAGCAGCTTAGGCCGGACTTTATCCTTC.

This clonotype was recorded a few times. The chain is built from TRBV11-2 and TRBJ2-7, with D possibly matching TRBD1 (5 bases). This CDR3 has 13 amino acids. Germline assignment: CDR1 SGHAT and CDR2 FQNNGV. The V end was cut by 1 base, the J end by 6 bases, with 10 bases between. The CDR3 sequence is CASSLGRQIEQYF. Here the CDR3 DNA reads TGTGCCAGCAGCTTAGGTAGACAGATCGAGCAGTACTTC.

This clonotype was seen ten or more times. This chain joins TRBV5-5 and TRBJ2-7; D remains ambiguous. The length of the CDR3 is 12 residues. Germline CDR1 SGHKS, CDR2 YYEKEE (reference sequence). With 2 bases removed from V and 7 bases from J, the gap between germline ends came to 10 bases. DNA for the CDR3: TGTGCCAGCAGCTTCTCCGCCCTGGAGCAGTACTTC. Translating it yields CASSFSALEQYF.

In this sample, this clonotype turned up a few times. The chain has TRBV6-5 and TRBJ2-2; D is uncertain. The germline gives CDR1 MNHEY, CDR2 SVGAGI. This CDR3 region has 12 residues. The V end lost 5 bases, the J end lost 7 bases, and 8 bases lay between the germline ends. The CDR3 DNA reads as TGTGCCAGCAGTCCTTTTGACGGGGAGCTGTTTTTT. It encodes CASSPFDGELFF.

In this sample, this clonotype turned up a few times. This chain connects TRBV20-1 to TRBJ2-1, with D tentatively TRBD1 or TRBD2 (5 bases each). The V end lost 3 bases, the J end lost 5 bases, and 20 bases lay between the germline ends. This CDR3 is 16 amino acids long. CDR1 and CDR2 from the germline V gene are DFQATT and SNEGSKA (reference sequence). CDR3 in amino acids: CSARGRAVSRDNEQFF. The CDR3 bases are TGCAGTGCTAGGGGACGGGCCGTTTCCCGAGACAATGAGCAGTTCTTC.

The V gene is TRBV27, the J gene TRBJ2-2, with D possibly being TRBD1 (5 bases). This CDR3 has 16 amino acids. CDR1 MNHEY and CDR2 SMNVEV come from the germline V gene (reference sequence). V shed 3 bases and J shed 5 bases, with 16 bases lying between them. The CDR3: CASSFLGFSGTGELFF. CDR3 nucleotide sequence: TGTGCCAGCAGTTTTTTAGGGTTTTCAGGGACCGGGGAGCTGTTTTTT.

The J gene is TRBJ2-7, the V gene TRBV5-1, with 7 bases fitting TRBD1. After removal of 3 bases from V and 3 bases from J, the junction contained 15 bases not matched to a gene. This CDR3 is built from 17 residues. Per the germline V gene, CDR1 is SGHRS and CDR2 is YFSETQ. The CDR3 coding sequence is TGCGCCAGCAGCTCCCTGGGGAAGGGCAGGGGGTTCTACGAGCAGTACTTC. Protein sequence: CASSSLGKGRGFYEQYF.

The chain joins TRBV28 to TRBJ1-2, with TRBD1 matching over 9 bases. V gave up 6 bases and J gave up 4 bases; unmatched junction bases: 9. In germline, CDR1 is MDHEN, CDR2 SYDVKM. The CDR3 length is 15 residues. The CDR3, as DNA: TGTGCCAGCAGCCGGAGAGGGGGACAGGGCTATGGCTACACCTTC. Translation gives CASSRRGGQGYGYTF.